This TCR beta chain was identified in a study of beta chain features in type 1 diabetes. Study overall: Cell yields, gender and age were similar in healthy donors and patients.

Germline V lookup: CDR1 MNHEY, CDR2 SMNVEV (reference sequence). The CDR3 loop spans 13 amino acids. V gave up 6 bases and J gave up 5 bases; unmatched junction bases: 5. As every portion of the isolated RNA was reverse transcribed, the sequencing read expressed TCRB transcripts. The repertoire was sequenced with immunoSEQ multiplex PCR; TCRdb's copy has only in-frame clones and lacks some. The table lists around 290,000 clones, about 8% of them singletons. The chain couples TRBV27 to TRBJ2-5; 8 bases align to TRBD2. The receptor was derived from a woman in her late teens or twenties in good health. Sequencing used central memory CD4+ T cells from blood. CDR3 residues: CASRKTGGETQYF. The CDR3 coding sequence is TGTGCCAGCAGGAAAACGGGGGGGGAGACCCAGTACTTC.